The 3 T cell receptor beta chains in this list originate from one sample, sequenced in a study of blood T cell repertoires in COVID-19. Using immunoSEQ multiplex PCR, the repertoire was profiled, and TCRdb retains in-frame clones only, with some absent. The table has about 140,000 clones, 80% seen once. Sequenced material: peripheral blood. These TCRs come from a man in his 70s who had recovered from COVID-19.

This clone was observed once. The gene calls are TRBV7-9 and TRBJ2-1, with TRBD1 identical over 10 bases. The CDR3 has 14 residues. With V trimmed by 2 bases and J by 9 bases, 4 bases remained unmatched. Germline-derived CDR1 and CDR2 are SEHNR and FQNEAQ (reference sequence). Here the CDR3 reads CASSLTGQGSEQFF. CDR3 DNA: TGTGCCAGCAGCTTAACGGGACAGGGGTCTGAGCAGTTCTTC.

The J gene is TRBJ2-5, the V gene TRBV4-1, with TRBD2 as a possible D gene (5 bases). Trimming pared 3 bases from V and 5 bases from J, leaving 16 bases between. The CDR3 loop spans 15 amino acids. Germline CDR1 MGHRA, CDR2 YSYEKL. The CDR3 region has the DNA TGCGCCAGCAGCCATCCGGACTCCCCTGACGAGACCCAGTACTTC. Residues: CASSHPDSPDETQYF.

The rearrangement joins TRBV7-9 to TRBJ2-3; tentative D call: TRBD1 (5 bases). This CDR3 region has 17 residues. The germline V gene encodes CDR1 SEHNR and CDR2 FQNEAQ (reference sequence). V lost 5 bases and J lost 2, with 20 bases in between. CDR3 region: CASSRRRQGPHTDTQYF. The DNA of the CDR3 is TGTGCCAGCAGCCGGAGACGGCAGGGTCCCCACACAGATACGCAGTATTTT.